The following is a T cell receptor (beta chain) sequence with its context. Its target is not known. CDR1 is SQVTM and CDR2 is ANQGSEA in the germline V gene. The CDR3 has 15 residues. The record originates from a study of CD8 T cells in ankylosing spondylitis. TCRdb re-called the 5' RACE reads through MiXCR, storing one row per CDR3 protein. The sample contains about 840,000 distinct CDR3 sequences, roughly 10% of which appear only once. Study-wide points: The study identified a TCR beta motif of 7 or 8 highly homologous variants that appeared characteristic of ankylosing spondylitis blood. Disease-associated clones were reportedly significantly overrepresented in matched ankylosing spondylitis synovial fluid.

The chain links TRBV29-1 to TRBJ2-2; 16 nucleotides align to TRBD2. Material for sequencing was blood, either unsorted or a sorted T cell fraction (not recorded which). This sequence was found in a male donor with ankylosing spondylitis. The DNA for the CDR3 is TGCAGTGGGACTAGCGGGAGGGCCGGCACCGGGGAGCTGTTTTTT. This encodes CSGTSGRAGTGELFF.